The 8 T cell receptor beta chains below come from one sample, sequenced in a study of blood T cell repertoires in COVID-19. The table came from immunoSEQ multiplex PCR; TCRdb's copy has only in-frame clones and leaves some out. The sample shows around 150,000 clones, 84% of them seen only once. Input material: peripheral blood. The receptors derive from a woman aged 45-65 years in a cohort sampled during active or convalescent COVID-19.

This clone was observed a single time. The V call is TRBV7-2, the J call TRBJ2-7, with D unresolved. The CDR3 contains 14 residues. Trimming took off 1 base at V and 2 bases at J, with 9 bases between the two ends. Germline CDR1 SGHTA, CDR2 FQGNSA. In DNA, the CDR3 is TGTGCCAGCAGCTTAGGTGGAGCAGCCTACGAGCAGTACTTC. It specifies CASSLGGAAYEQYF.

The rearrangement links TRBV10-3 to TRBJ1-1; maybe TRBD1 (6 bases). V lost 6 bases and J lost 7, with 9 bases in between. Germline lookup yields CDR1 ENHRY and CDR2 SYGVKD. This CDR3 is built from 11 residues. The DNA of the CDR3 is TGTGCCATCAGGCTACAGGGTGAAGCTTTCTTT. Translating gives CAIRLQGEAFF.

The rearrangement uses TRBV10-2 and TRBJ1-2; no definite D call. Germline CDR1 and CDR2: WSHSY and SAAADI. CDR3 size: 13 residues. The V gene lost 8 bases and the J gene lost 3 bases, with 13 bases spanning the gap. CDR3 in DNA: TGCGCCAGCGGAGGCCAGATCGACTATGGCTACACCTTC. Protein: CASGGQIDYGYTF.

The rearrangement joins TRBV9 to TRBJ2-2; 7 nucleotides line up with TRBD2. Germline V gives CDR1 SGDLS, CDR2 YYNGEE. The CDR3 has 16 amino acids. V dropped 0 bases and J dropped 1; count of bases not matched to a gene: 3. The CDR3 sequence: CASSVGSGMNTGELFF. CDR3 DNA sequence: TGTGCCAGCAGCGTAGGGAGCGGGATGAACACCGGGGAGCTGTTTTTT.

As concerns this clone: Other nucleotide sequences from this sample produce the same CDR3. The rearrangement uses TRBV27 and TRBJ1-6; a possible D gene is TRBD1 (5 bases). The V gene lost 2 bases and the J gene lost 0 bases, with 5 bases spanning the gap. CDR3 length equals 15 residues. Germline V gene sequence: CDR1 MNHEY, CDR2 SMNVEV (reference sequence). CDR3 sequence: CASSLRGSYNSPLHF. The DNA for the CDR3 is TGTGCCAGCAGTTTAAGGGGCTCCTATAATTCACCCCTCCACTTT.

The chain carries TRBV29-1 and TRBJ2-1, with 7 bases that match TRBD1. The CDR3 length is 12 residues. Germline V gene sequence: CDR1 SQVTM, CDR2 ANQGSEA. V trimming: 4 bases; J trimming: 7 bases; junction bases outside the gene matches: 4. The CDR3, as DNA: TGCAGCGTTGGGACAGGTCCAAATGAGCAGTTCTTC. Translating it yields CSVGTGPNEQFF.

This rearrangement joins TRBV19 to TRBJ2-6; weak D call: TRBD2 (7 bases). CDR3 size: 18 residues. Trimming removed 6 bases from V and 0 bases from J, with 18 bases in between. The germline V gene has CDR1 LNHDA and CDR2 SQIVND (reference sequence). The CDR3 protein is CASRGGPSTYSGANVLTF. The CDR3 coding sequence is TGTGCCAGTAGGGGGGGGCCTTCCACTTACTCTGGGGCCAACGTCCTGACTTTC.

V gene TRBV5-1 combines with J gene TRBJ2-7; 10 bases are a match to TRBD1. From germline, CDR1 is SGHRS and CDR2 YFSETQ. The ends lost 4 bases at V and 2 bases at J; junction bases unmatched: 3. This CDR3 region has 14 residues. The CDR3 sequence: CASSTGQGAYEQYF. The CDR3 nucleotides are TGCGCCAGCAGCACAGGACAGGGGGCCTACGAGCAGTACTTC.